This TCR beta chain was sequenced for a study of response to subunit inactivated influenza vaccine. Notes on the study in general: Seasonal influenza vaccination, on each occasion, was suggested by the authors to recruit few new T cells.

The CDR3 has 15 amino acids. Trimming removed 0 bases at V and 4 bases at J, with 14 bases between. The germline CDR1 and CDR2 sequences are SGHKS and YYEKEE (reference sequence). TCRdb itself ran the RT-PCR reads through MiXCR, one entry per CDR3 protein. Among more than 700,000 distinct CDR3 sequences listed, roughly 20% were seen once. Ten or more counts support this clonotype. Its antigen is not identified. This material consisted of PBMCs from blood, taken about 5 days after vaccination. The sequence came from a man aged 45-65 years who received an inactivated influenza vaccine. The chain is built from TRBV5-5 and TRBJ2-7; D gene unclear. This CDR3 reads CASSLEGSWSYEQYF. CDR3 DNA sequence: TGTGCCAGCAGCTTGGAAGGGTCTTGGTCGTACGAGCAGTACTTC.